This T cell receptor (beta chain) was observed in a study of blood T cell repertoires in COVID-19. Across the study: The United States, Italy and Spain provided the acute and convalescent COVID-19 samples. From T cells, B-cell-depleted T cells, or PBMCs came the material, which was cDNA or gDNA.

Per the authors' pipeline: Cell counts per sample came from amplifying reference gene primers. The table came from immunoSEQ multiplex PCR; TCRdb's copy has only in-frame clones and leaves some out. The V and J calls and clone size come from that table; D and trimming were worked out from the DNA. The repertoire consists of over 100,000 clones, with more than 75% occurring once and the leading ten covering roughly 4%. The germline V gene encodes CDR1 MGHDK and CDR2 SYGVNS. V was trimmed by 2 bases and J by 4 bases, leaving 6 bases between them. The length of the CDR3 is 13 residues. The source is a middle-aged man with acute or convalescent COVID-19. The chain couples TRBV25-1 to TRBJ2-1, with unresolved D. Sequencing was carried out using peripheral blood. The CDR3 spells CASSEIPYNEQFF. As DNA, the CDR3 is TGTGCCAGCAGTGAAATCCCTTACAATGAGCAGTTCTTC. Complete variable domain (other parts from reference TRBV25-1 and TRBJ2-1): EADIYQTPRYLVIGTGKKITLECSQTMGHDKMYWYQQDPGMELHLIHYSYGVNSTEKGDLSSESTVSRIRTEHFPLTLESARPSHTSQYLCASSEIPYNEQFFGPGTRLTVL.